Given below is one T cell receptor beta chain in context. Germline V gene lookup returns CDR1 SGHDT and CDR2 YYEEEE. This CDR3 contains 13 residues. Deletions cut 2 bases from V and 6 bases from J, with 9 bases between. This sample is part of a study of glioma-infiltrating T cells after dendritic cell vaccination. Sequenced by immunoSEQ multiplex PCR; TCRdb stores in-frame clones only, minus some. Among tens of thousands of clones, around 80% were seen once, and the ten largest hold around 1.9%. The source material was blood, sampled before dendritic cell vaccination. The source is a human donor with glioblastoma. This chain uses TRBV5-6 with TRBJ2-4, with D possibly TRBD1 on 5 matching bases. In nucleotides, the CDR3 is TGTGCCAGCAGCTTTAGGCAGGGAAACATTCAGTACTTC. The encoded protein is CASSFRQGNIQYF.